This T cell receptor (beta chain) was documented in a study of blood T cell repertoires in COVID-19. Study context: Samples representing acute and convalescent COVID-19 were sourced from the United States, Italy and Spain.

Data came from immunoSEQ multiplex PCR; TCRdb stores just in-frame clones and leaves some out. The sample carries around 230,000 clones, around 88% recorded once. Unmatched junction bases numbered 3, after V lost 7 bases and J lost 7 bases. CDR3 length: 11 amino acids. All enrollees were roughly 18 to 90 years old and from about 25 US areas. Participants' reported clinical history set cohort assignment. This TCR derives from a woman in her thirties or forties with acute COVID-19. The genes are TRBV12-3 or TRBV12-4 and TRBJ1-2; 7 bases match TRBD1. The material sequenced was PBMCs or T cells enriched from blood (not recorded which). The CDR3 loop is CASTGGSGYTF. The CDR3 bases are TGTGCCAGCACAGGGGGAAGTGGCTACACCTTC.